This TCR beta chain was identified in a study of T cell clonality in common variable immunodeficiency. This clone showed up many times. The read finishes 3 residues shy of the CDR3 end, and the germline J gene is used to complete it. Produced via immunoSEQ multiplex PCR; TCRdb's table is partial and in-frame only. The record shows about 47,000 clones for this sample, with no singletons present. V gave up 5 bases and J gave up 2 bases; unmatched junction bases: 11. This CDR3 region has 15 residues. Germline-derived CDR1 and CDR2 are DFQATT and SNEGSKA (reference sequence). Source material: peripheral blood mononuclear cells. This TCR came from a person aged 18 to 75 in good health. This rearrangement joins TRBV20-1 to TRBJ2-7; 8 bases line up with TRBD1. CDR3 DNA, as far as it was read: TGCAGTGCTCCTGGACAGGGTGAAGGGACCTACGAG. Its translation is CSAPGQGEGTYE. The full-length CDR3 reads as CSAPGQGEGTYEQYF.